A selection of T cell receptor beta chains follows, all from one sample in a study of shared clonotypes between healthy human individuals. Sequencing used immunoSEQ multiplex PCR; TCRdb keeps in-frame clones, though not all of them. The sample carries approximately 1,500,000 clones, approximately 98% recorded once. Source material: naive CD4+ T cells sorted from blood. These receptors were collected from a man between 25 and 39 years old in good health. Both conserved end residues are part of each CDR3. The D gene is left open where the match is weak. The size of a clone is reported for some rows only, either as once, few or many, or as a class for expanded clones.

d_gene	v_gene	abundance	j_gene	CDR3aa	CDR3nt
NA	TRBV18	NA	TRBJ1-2	CASSPLIEFYGYTF	TGTGCCAGCTCACCACTAATAGAGTTCTATGGCTACACCTTC
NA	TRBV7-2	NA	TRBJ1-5	CASSFFPAQPQHF	TGTGCCAGCAGCTTTTTCCCCGCTCAGCCCCAGCATTTT
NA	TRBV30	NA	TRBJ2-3	CAWSVSAWGDTQYF	TGTGCCTGGAGTGTTAGCGCCTGGGGAGATACGCAGTATTTT
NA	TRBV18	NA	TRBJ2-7	CASSPGLTSSYEQYF	TGTGCCAGCTCACCAGGATTGACTAGCTCCTACGAGCAGTACTTC
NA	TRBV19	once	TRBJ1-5	CASRSPPGRLDSNQPQHF	TGTGCCAGTAGGTCGCCCCCCGGCCGACTTGATAGCAATCAGCCCCAGCATTTT
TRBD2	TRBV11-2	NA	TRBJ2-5	CASRIAGGGMETQYF	TGTGCCAGCAGGATAGCCGGCGGGGGAATGGAGACCCAGTACTTC
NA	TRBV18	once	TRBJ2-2	CASSLDLGTGELFF	TGTGCCAGCTCACTGGACCTGGGGACCGGGGAGCTGTTTTTT
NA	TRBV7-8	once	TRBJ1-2	CASSQTNYGYTF	TGTGCCAGCAGCCAAACAAACTATGGCTACACCTTC
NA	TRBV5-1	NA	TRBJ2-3	CASSLEARQSDTQYF	TGCGCCAGCAGCTTGGAAGCCCGGCAGTCGGACACGCAGTATTTT
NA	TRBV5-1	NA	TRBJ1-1	CASSKGQRNTEAFF	TGCGCCAGCAGCAAAGGACAGCGAAACACTGAAGCTTTCTTT
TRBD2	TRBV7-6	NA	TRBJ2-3	CASSLNGRDGDTQYF	TGTGCCAGCAGCTTAAACGGGAGGGATGGGGATACGCAGTATTTT
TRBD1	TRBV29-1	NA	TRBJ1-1	CSVMGQTNTEAFF	TGCAGCGTGATGGGACAGACGAACACTGAAGCTTTCTTT
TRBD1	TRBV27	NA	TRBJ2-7	CASTSGRGQFKRGYEQYF	TGTGCCAGCACCTCTGGCAGGGGGCAATTTAAACGCGGCTACGAGCAGTACTTC
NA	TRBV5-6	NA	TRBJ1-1	CASSLAGRDTEAFF	TGTGCCAGCAGCTTGGCCGGTAGGGACACTGAAGCTTTCTTT
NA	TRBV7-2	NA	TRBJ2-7	CASSLAAPVYEQYF	TGTGCCAGCAGCTTAGCAGCGCCGGTCTACGAGCAGTACTTC
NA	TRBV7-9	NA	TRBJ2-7	CASSLGAVGSYEQYF	TGTGCCAGCAGCTTAGGAGCAGTCGGATCCTACGAGCAGTACTTC
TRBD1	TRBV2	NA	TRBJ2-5	CASSADRVGQETQYF	TGTGCCAGCAGTGCGGACAGGGTCGGCCAAGAGACCCAGTACTTC
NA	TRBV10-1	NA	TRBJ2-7	CASSEQISYEQYF	TGCGCCAGCAGTGAGCAGATCTCCTACGAGCAGTACTTC
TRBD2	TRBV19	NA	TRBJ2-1	CASTLLGLASDEQFF	TGTGCCAGTACGCTCCTGGGACTAGCGTCGGATGAGCAGTTCTTC
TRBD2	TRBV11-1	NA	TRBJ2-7	CASSFGVAGTTIYEQYF	TGTGCCAGCAGCTTTGGTGTGGCCGGGACTACCATTTACGAGCAGTACTTC
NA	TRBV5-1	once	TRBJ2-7	CASKDGTARGEQYF	TGCGCCAGCAAGGATGGGACGGCCCGGGGCGAGCAGTACTTC
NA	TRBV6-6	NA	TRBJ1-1	CASSFGRPPNTEAFF	TGTGCCAGCAGTTTTGGGAGACCCCCGAACACTGAAGCTTTCTTT
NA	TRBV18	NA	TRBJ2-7	CASSRSGSPWDEQYF	TGTGCCAGCTCACGCTCGGGGAGCCCATGGGACGAGCAGTACTTC
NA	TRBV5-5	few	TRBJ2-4	CASSDPRVGENIQYF	TGTGCCAGCAGCGATCCCAGGGTGGGGGAAAACATTCAGTACTTC
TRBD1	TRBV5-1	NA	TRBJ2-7	CASSFLPDRVGYEQYF	TGCGCCAGCAGCTTCCTTCCGGACAGGGTGGGCTACGAGCAGTACTTC
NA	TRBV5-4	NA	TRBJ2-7	CASSLGVGEQYF	TGTGCCAGCAGCTTGGGGGTGGGGGAGCAGTACTTC
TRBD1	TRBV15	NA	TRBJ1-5	CATRGTGFNQPQHF	TGTGCCACCAGAGGGACAGGGTTCAATCAGCCCCAGCATTTT